Listed below are T cell receptor beta chains from one sample, sequenced in a study of OX40 agonist ivuxolimab in advanced cancers. Some clones are missing from TCRdb's copy, which holds only in-frame ones; the method was immunoSEQ multiplex PCR. The sample includes roughly 70,000 clones, 75% to 85% of them seen just once. The sequencing used CD4+ or CD8+ T cells sorted from blood, collected in a trial of the OX40 agonist ivuxolimab. The receptors originated from an adult with an advanced solid tumor such as melanoma, head and neck, liver or kidney cancer. CDR3s include the opening cysteine and the closing phenylalanine or tryptophan. The D gene is left open where the match is weak. Clone sizes are given selectively: once, few, many, or a class where the clone is expanded.

v_gene	abundance	len	d_gene	j_gene	CDR3aa	CDR3nt
TRBV6-1	.	14	TRBD1	TRBJ2-5	CASSEWDRKETQYF	TGTGCCAGCAGTGAATGGGACAGAAAAGAGACCCAGTACTTC
TRBV6-5	.	15	.	TRBJ1-1	CASSRSQSSNTEAFF	TGTGCCAGCAGCCGCTCTCAATCATCGAACACTGAAGCTTTCTTT
TRBV18	.	14	.	TRBJ1-1	CASSPLSGNTEAFF	TGTGCCAGCTCACCTCTTTCGGGGAACACTGAAGCTTTCTTT
TRBV7-8	.	17	TRBD1	TRBJ1-6	CASSFLVGQADNSPLHF	TGTGCCAGCAGCTTTTTAGTCGGACAGGCGGATAATTCACCCCTCCACTTT
TRBV6-4	few	15	.	TRBJ1-1	CASSSRRGRSTEAFF	TGTGCCAGCAGTTCCAGGCGGGGAAGGAGTACTGAAGCTTTCTTT
TRBV11-2	.	15	.	TRBJ2-5	CASSPVGGPQETQYF	TGTGCCAGCAGCCCGGTGGGGGGCCCCCAAGAGACCCAGTACTTC
TRBV7-9	.	16	.	TRBJ2-3	CASSHRQTISTDTQYF	TGTGCCAGCAGTCACAGACAAACGATAAGCACAGATACGCAGTATTTT
TRBV6-5	once	16	.	TRBJ1-3	CASSYSGGSSGNTIYF	TGTGCCAGCAGTTACTCTGGCGGCAGCTCTGGAAACACCATATATTTT
TRBV10-3	.	12	.	TRBJ2-2	CAISVRPGELFF	TGTGCCATCAGTGTACGTCCCGGGGAGCTGTTTTTT
TRBV7-8	.	14	.	TRBJ2-2	CASSFLLNTGELFF	TGTGCCAGCAGTTTTCTCCTAAACACCGGGGAGCTGTTTTTT
TRBV28	.	14	.	TRBJ1-2	CASSPYAQLYGYTF	TGTGCCAGCAGTCCGTACGCCCAGCTCTATGGCTACACCTTC
TRBV5-1	.	16	.	TRBJ2-1	CASSLLSGSSGNEQFF	TGCGCCAGCAGCTTACTAAGTGGGAGTTCGGGCAATGAGCAGTTCTTC
TRBV11-2	.	15	TRBD2	TRBJ2-5	CASSVEGLAPETQYF	TGTGCCAGCAGCGTAGAGGGACTAGCTCCGGAGACCCAGTACTTC
TRBV19	medium-sized	12	TRBD1	TRBJ1-5	CASSQGAQPQHF	TGTGCCAGTAGTCAGGGGGCTCAGCCCCAGCATTTT
TRBV6-6	.	15	.	TRBJ1-5	CASRFTWQDNQPQHF	TGTGCCAGCAGGTTTACGTGGCAGGATAATCAGCCCCAGCATTTT
TRBV4-3	.	15	.	TRBJ1-2	CASSLRNGGNYGYTF	TGCGCCAGCAGCCTACGCAACGGAGGTAACTATGGCTACACCTTC
TRBV5-1	.	14	.	TRBJ1-2	CASSLGGGSDGYTF	TGCGCCAGCAGCTTGGGCGGGGGGAGTGATGGCTACACCTTC
TRBV28	once	15	.	TRBJ2-1	CASSFGGTQGNEQFF	TGTGCCAGCAGTTTCGGCGGGACCCAAGGGAATGAGCAGTTCTTC
TRBV11-3	.	16	TRBD2	TRBJ2-1	CASSLDTSGFYNEQFF	TGTGCCAGCAGCTTAGACACTAGCGGTTTCTACAATGAGCAGTTCTTC
TRBV5-4	.	14	.	TRBJ1-4	CASSSLGVNEKLFF	TGTGCCAGCAGTAGTCTGGGCGTTAATGAAAAACTGTTTTTT
TRBV7-2	.	13	.	TRBJ2-1	CASSLVGGNEQFF	TGTGCCAGCAGCTTAGTTGGGGGAAATGAGCAGTTCTTC
TRBV5-5	.	11	.	TRBJ1-2	CASSLQGGYTF	TGTGCCAGCAGCCTACAGGGTGGCTACACCTTC
TRBV29-1	.	12	.	TRBJ1-1	CSVVSGNTEAFF	TGCAGCGTTGTGTCAGGGAACACTGAAGCTTTCTTT
TRBV7-8	.	20	TRBD2	TRBJ2-6	CASSLKRTSGGLSGANVLTF	TGTGCCAGCAGCCTCAAAAGGACTAGCGGTGGCCTCTCTGGGGCCAACGTCCTGACTTTC
TRBV5-6	.	16	TRBD2	TRBJ2-5	CASSTPAGGQVGTQYF	TGTGCCAGCAGCACCCCAGCGGGGGGGCAAGTAGGGACCCAGTACTTC
TRBV6-7	.	16	.	TRBJ2-1	CASSVRDESSYNEQFF	TGTGCCAGCAGTGTCCGGGACGAGAGCTCCTACAATGAGCAGTTCTTC
TRBV28	few	13	.	TRBJ2-5	CASRTYERETQYF	TGTGCCAGCAGAACCTACGAAAGGGAGACCCAGTACTTC
TRBV7-2	.	14	.	TRBJ1-3	CASGHGGAGNTIYF	TGTGCCAGCGGCCATGGGGGGGCCGGAAACACCATATATTTT
TRBV5-4	.	12	.	TRBJ2-1	CATHRDLDEQFF	TGTGCCACCCACCGAGACTTGGATGAGCAGTTCTTC
TRBV7-8	.	14	.	TRBJ2-3	CASSLQGVADTQYF	TGTGCCAGCAGCTTGCAAGGGGTGGCGGATACGCAGTATTTT
TRBV2	.	12	.	TRBJ1-2	CASSPGGGGYTF	TGTGCCAGCAGTCCCGGCGGGGGTGGCTACACCTTC
TRBV10-3	few	13	.	TRBJ1-1	CAISDRAGTEAFF	TGTGCCATCAGTGACAGGGCGGGAACTGAAGCTTTCTTT
TRBV5-1	once	16	TRBD1	TRBJ1-1	CASRGGTGGRMAEAFF	TGCGCCAGCAGAGGAGGGACAGGGGGCCGTATGGCTGAAGCTTTCTTT
TRBV6-5	.	16	TRBD1	TRBJ1-1	CASSYSPGQGNTEAFF	TGTGCCAGCAGTTACTCTCCGGGACAGGGGAACACTGAAGCTTTCTTT
TRBV7-9	.	12	.	TRBJ2-7	CASSLQSYEQYF	TGTGCCAGCAGCCTCCAGTCCTACGAGCAGTACTTC
TRBV5-5	.	15	TRBD1	TRBJ2-1	CASSPLGQGWNEQFF	TGTGCCAGCAGCCCCCTGGGACAGGGTTGGAATGAGCAGTTCTTC
TRBV28	once	15	TRBD2	TRBJ2-1	CASSSLAEAVAEQFF	TGTGCCAGCAGTTCACTAGCGGAAGCGGTGGCTGAGCAGTTCTTC
TRBV7-9	.	15	.	TRBJ2-1	CASSPQYGLYNEQFF	TGTGCCAGCAGCCCACAGTACGGACTATACAATGAGCAGTTCTTC
TRBV11-2	.	13	TRBD1	TRBJ1-1	CASRPTGGIRAFF	TGTGCCAGCAGGCCGACAGGGGGCATTAGAGCTTTCTTT
TRBV5-1	.	18	TRBD1	TRBJ2-6	CASSLEGTASSGANVLTF	TGCGCCAGCAGCTTGGAGGGGACAGCTTCCTCTGGGGCCAACGTCCTGACTTTC